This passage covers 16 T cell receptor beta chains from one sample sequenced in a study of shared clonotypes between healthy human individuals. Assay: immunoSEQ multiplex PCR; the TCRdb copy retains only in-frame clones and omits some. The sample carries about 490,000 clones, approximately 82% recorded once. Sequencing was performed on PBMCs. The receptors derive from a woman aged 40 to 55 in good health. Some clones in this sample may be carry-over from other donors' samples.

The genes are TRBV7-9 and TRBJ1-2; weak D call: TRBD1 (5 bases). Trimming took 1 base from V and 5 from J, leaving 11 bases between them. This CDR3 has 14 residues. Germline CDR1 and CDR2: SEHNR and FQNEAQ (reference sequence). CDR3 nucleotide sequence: TGTGCCAGCAGCTTAGGGCGGGGCTTATATGGCTACACCTTC. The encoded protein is CASSLGRGLYGYTF.

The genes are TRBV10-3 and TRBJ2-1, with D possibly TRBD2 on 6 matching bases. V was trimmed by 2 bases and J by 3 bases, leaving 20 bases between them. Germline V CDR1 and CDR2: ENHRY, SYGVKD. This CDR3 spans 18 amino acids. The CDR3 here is CAISEPTTSGVVYNEQFF. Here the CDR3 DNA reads TGTGCCATCAGTGAGCCGACCACCTCGGGAGTAGTCTACAATGAGCAGTTCTTC.

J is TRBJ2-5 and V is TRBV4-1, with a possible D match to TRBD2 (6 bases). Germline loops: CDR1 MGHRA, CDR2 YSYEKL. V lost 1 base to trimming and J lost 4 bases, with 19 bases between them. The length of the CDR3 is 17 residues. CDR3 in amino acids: CASSQAVEGDRRETQYF. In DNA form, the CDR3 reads TGCGCCAGCAGCCAAGCCGTGGAGGGAGATCGGCGAGAGACCCAGTACTTC.

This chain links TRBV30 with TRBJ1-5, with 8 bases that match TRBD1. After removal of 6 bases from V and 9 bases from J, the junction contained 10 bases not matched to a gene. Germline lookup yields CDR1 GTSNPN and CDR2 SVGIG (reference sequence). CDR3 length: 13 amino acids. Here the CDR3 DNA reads TGTGCCTGCAGGACAGGGCCTAGTCTGCCCCAGCATTTT. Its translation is CACRTGPSLPQHF.

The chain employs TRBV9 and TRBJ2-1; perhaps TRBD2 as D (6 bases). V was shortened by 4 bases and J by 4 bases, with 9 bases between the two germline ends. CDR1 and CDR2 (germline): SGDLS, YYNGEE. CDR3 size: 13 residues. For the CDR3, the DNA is TGTGCCAGCAGCCGGGAGAGTTACAATGAGCAGTTCTTC. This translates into CASSRESYNEQFF.

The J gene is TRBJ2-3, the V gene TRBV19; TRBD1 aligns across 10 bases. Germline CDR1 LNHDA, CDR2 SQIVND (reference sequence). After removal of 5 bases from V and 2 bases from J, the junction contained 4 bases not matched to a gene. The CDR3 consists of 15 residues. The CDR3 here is CASSPRQGATDTQYF. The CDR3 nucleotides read TGTGCCAGTAGTCCCCGACAGGGGGCCACAGATACGCAGTATTTT.

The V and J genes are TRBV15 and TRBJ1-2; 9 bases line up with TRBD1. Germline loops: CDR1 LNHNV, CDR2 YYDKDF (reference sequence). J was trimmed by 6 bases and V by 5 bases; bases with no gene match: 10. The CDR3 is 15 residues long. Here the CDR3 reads CATSPRTGVDDGYTF. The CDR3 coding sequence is TGTGCCACCAGCCCCAGGACAGGGGTTGATGATGGCTACACCTTC.

This CDR3 is CASSLGDPGYQETQYF. The CDR3 DNA reads as TGTGCCAGCAGCTTAGGGGATCCGGGATATCAAGAGACCCAGTACTTC. V and J are TRBV11-2 and TRBJ2-5; perhaps TRBD2 as D (5 bases). Trimming stripped 1 base from V and 2 bases from J, with 14 bases between. The CDR3 length is 16 residues. The germline V gene has CDR1 SGHAT and CDR2 FQNNGV.

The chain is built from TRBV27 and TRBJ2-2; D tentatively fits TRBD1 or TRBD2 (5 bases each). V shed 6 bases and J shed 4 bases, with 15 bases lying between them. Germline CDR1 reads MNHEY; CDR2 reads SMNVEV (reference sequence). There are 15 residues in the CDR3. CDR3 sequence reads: CASSPGTSGTGELFF. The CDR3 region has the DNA TGTGCCAGCAGCCCAGGGACCTCGGGCACCGGGGAGCTGTTTTTT.

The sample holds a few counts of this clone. The CDR3 spells CASSLGGNSYNEQFF. CDR3 nucleotides: TGTGCCAGCAGCTTAGGCGGGAACTCCTACAATGAGCAGTTCTTC. The gene calls are TRBV7-6 and TRBJ2-1; maybe TRBD2 (6 bases). Trimming took 1 base from V and 0 from J, leaving 7 bases between them. CDR1 and CDR2 (germline): SGHVS, FNYEAQ. CDR3 size: 15 residues.

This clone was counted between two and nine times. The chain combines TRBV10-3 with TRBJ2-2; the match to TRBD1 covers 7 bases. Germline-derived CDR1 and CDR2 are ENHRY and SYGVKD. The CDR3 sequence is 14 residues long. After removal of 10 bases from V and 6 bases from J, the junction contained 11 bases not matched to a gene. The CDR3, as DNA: TGTGCCAGCATGGACAGGAGAGAGGCCGGGGAGCTGTTTTTT. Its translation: CASMDRREAGELFF.

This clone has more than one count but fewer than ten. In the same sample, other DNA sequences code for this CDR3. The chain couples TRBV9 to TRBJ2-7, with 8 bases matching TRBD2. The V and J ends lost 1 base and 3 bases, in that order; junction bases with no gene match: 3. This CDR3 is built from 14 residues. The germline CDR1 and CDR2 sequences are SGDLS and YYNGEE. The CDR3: CASSVSGTSYEQYF. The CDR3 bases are TGTGCCAGCAGCGTATCCGGGACTAGCTACGAGCAGTACTTC. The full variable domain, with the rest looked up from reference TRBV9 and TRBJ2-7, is DSGVTQTPKHLITATGQRVTLRCSPRSGDLSVYWYQQSLDQGLQFLIQYYNGEERAKGNILERFSAQQFPDLHSELNLSSLELGDSALYFCASSVSGTSYEQYFGPGTRLTVT.

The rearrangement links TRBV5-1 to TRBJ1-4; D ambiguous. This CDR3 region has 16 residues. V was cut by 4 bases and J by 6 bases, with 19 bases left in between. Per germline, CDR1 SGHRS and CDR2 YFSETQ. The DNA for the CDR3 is TGCGCCAGCAGCCAGGTCCCCTCTAGTGGGGATGAAAAACTGTTTTTT. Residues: CASSQVPSSGDEKLFF.

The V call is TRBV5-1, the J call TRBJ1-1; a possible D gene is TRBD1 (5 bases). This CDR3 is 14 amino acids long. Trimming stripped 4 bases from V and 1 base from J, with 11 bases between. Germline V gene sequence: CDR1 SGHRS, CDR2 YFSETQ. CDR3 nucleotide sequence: TGCGCCAGCAGCGACGGGGGGTGGAACACTGAAGCTTTCTTT. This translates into CASSDGGWNTEAFF. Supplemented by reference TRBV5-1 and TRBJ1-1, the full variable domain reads KAGVTQTPRYLIKTRGQQVTLSCSPISGHRSVSWYQQTPGQGLQFLFEYFSETQRNKGNFPGRFSGRQFSNSRSEMNVSTLELGDSALYLCASSDGGWNTEAFFGQGTRLTVV.

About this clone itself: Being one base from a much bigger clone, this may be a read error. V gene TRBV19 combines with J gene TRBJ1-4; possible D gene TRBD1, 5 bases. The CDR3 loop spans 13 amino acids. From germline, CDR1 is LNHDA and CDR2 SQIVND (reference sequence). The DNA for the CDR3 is TGTGCCAGTAGTATTTCAGGGAATGAAAAACTGCTTTTT. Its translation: CASSISGNEKLLF.

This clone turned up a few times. The CDR3 spells CASTSRGAGELFF. As DNA, the CDR3 is TGCGCCAGCACCTCCAGGGGGGCTGGGGAGCTGTTTTTT. The rearrangement joins TRBV10-2 to TRBJ2-2; perhaps TRBD1 as D (7 bases). The CDR3 spans 13 residues. Trimming removed 7 bases from V and 8 bases from J, with 14 bases in between. CDR1 is WSHSY, CDR2 SAAADI, per germline.